This TCR beta chain was sequenced during a study of blood T cell repertoires in COVID-19. Study overall: Sites across the United States, Italy and Spain contributed samples from acute and convalescent COVID-19. The analysed material was cDNA or gDNA that came from T cells, B-cell-depleted T cells, or PBMCs.

V was clipped by 4 bases and J by 3 bases; unmatched bases: 11. The germline gives CDR1 SGHTA, CDR2 FQGNSA. This CDR3 contains 18 residues. Methods used by the authors: Quantification of nucleated cells was approximated via reference gene primer amplification. The repertoire was sequenced with immunoSEQ multiplex PCR; TCRdb's copy has only in-frame clones and lacks some. V and J calls and clone size are copied from that table; D and trimming were computed from the DNA. The data show some 240,000 clones, with 60% to 85% seen just once and about 7.2% held by the top ten. What was sequenced was peripheral blood. V usage is TRBV7-2 and J usage is TRBJ2-3, with 12 bases identical to TRBD2. The receptor's source is a woman in her 70s with acute or convalescent COVID-19. CDR3 region: CASSSPSGGARGTDTQYF. The CDR3 coding sequence is TGTGCCAGCAGCTCCCCTAGCGGGGGGGCCCGGGGAACAGATACGCAGTATTTT.